This T cell receptor (beta chain) was profiled in a study of blood T cell repertoires in COVID-19. At the level of the study: Specimens from acute and convalescent COVID-19 originated in the United States, Italy and Spain. The cDNA or gDNA used as material had been derived from T cells, B-cell-depleted T cells, or PBMCs.

With V trimmed by 6 bases and J by 3 bases, 11 bases remained unmatched. The CDR3 totals 15 residues. The germline CDR1 and CDR2 sequences are MNHEY and SVGAGI. In the study's own analysis: Cell counts per sample came from amplifying reference gene primers. Generated by immunoSEQ multiplex PCR, the TCRdb table keeps only in-frame clones and is missing some. V and J calls and clone size are those listed in that table; D and trimming were worked out from the DNA. The sample has some 77,000 clones, around 90% seen once. This TCR was recovered from a woman of 80 years or more with active or convalescent COVID-19. The rearrangement uses TRBV6-5 and TRBJ2-7, with TRBD1 identical over 7 bases. The sample taken for sequencing was peripheral blood. Here the CDR3 reads CASSLTGVGYYEQYF. CDR3 nucleotides: TGTGCCAGCAGCCTTACAGGGGTTGGCTACTACGAGCAGTACTTC.